This T cell receptor beta chain comes out of a study of control samples from healthy donors and cancer patients. Sequencing was performed with immunoSEQ multiplex PCR; in TCRdb, only in-frame clones are kept and a portion is missing. The sample lists about 83,000 clones; around 92% were seen once. Germline assignment: CDR1 WNHNN and CDR2 SYGVQD (reference sequence). The CDR3 consists of 14 residues. The V gene end was trimmed by 2 bases and the J gene end by 7 bases; junction bases not matched to a gene: 1. Sequencing was performed on blood. This chain links TRBV10-1 with TRBJ2-1; 11 bases align to TRBD1. This receptor was taken from a man aged 30 to 45 in good health. This CDR3 reads CASSEGTGGNEQFF. CDR3 coding DNA: TGCGCCAGCAGTGAGGGGACAGGGGGGAATGAGCAGTTCTTC.